The rows below give T cell receptor beta chains drawn from one sample of a study of blood T cell repertoires in COVID-19. Profiling relied on immunoSEQ multiplex PCR, and the TCRdb table lists in-frame clones only, not all of them. The profile shows about 210,000 clones, approximately 88% of them singletons. Sequenced material: PBMCs or T cells enriched from blood (not recorded which). The receptors were sampled from a woman in her 40s with acute COVID-19. Each CDR3 is given with its conserved first and last residue. The D gene is left open where the match is weak. Where a row states a size, it is once, few, many or the class of an expanded clone; other rows omit it.

j_call | clone_size | v_call | d_call | cdr3_nt | cdr3_aa
TRBJ2-7 | - | TRBV6-2/TRBV6-3 | TRBD1 | TGTGCCAGCAGTTACAGGGACAGGGCACCCTACGAGCAGTACTTC | CASSYRDRAPYEQYF
TRBJ2-3 | - | TRBV7-2 | - | TGTGCCAGCAGCTACGCCCCAGGGGCAGATACGCAGTATTTT | CASSYAPGADTQYF
TRBJ1-1 | - | TRBV4-3 | - | TGCGCCAGCAGCCATGCGGGGGCGAGGAACACTGAAGCTTTCTTT | CASSHAGARNTEAFF
TRBJ1-4 | few | TRBV27 | - | TGTGCCAGCAGTCACTACGGCAGCCGTATATGGACAACTAATGAAAAACTGTTTTTT | CASSHYGSRIWTTNEKLFF
TRBJ1-5 | - | TRBV19 | - | TGTGCCAGTAGTAGGGCCGGTGGGCCCCAGCATTTT | CASSRAGGPQHF
TRBJ1-6 | - | TRBV5-6 | TRBD1 | TGTGCCAGCCTAGCATTGGGACAGGGTTTTAATTCACCCCTCCACTTT | CASLALGQGFNSPLHF
TRBJ1-1 | - | TRBV9 | - | TGTGCCAGCAGCCCGAGGGGAGGGGTCCCGAACACTGAAGCTTTCTTT | CASSPRGGVPNTEAFF
TRBJ1-5 | - | TRBV4-1 | - | TGCGCCAGCAGCCAAGAGGAAGGGGTCGGTCAGCCCCAGCATTTT | CASSQEEGVGQPQHF
TRBJ2-3 | - | TRBV11-2 | - | TGTGCCAGCAGCTTATCAGTGCGGTCCCTCACAGATACGCAGTATTTT | CASSLSVRSLTDTQYF
TRBJ2-3 | - | TRBV7-2 | TRBD2 | TGTGCCAGCAGCTTAGCGCGGACTAGCGGGACAGATACGCAGTGTTTT | CASSLARTSGTDTQCF
TRBJ2-5 | - | TRBV30 | - | TGTGCCTGGGGCGGGGAGACCCAGTACTTC | CAWGGETQYF
TRBJ2-5 | - | TRBV7-2 | TRBD2 | TGTGCCAGCGGTACTAGCGGGGCGGGAGAGACCCAGTACTTC | CASGTSGAGETQYF
TRBJ1-5 | few | TRBV5-6 | - | TGTGCCAGCAGCTCCTACGGGCAGCCCCAGCATTTT | CASSSYGQPQHF
TRBJ2-6 | - | TRBV27 | - | TGTGCCAGCAGGATAACCTCGCGCGTAGGGGCCAACGTCCTGACTTTC | CASRITSRVGANVLTF
TRBJ2-3 | - | TRBV28 | - | TGTGCCAGCAGTTTAGCAGGGATCGGGACAGATACGCAGTATTTT | CASSLAGIGTDTQYF
TRBJ2-2 | - | TRBV27 | - | TGTGCCAGCAGCCCCGACTGGAACACCGGGGAGCTGTTTTTT | CASSPDWNTGELFF
TRBJ2-2 | - | TRBV10-1 | TRBD1 | TGCGCCAGCAGTCGAGACAGGGTCACCGGGGAGCTGTTTTTT | CASSRDRVTGELFF
TRBJ2-1 | - | TRBV9 | - | TGTGCCAGCAGCGTCGGGCGGGGTTCCTACAATGAGCAGTTCTTC | CASSVGRGSYNEQFF
TRBJ2-3 | - | TRBV3-1/TRBV3-2 | TRBD2 | TGTGCCAGCAGCAGGGTCGGGGGGGTAAATACGCAGTATTTT | CASSRVGGVNTQYF
TRBJ1-5 | - | TRBV7-2 | - | TGTGCCAGCAGAGCGGACAGTTGGGGCCGGAGCAATCAGCCCCAGCATTTT | CASRADSWGRSNQPQHF
TRBJ1-5 | - | TRBV28 | TRBD1 | TGTGCCAGCAGCAAAAGACAGGGTGCTAGCAATCAGCCCCAGCATTTT | CASSKRQGASNQPQHF
TRBJ2-1 | - | TRBV9 | TRBD2 | TGTGCCAGCAGCCCCCGGGTAGCGGGCTTGGGTGGGAATGAGCAGTTCTTC | CASSPRVAGLGGNEQFF
TRBJ2-6 | - | TRBV30 | - | TGTGCCCAGTCCCGCTCTGGGGCCAACGTCCTGACTTTC | CAQSRSGANVLTF
TRBJ1-3 | - | TRBV3-1/TRBV3-2 | - | TGTGCCAGCAGCCAAGCTCAGGGAAGCTCTGGAAACACCATATATTTT | CASSQAQGSSGNTIYF
TRBJ1-1 | - | TRBV2 | - | TGTGCCAGCAGCTTGGCGGGGCCCATGAACACTGAAGCTTTCTTT | CASSLAGPMNTEAFF
TRBJ1-5 | - | TRBV9 | - | TGTGCCAGCAGCGGGGTACGGGCCGGGGAACCCCAGCATTTT | CASSGVRAGEPQHF
TRBJ1-2 | - | TRBV11-2 | TRBD1 | TGTGCCAGCAGCTTAGAGCACAGGGGAGGCGGCTACACCTTC | CASSLEHRGGGYTF
TRBJ2-1 | once | TRBV5-6 | - | TGTGCCAGCAGCCCGGTCGGGGCAGGGGCGCCGGGGGAGCAGTTCTTC | CASSPVGAGAPGEQFF
TRBJ1-2 | - | TRBV25-1 | TRBD1 | TGTGCCAGCAGTGAGGGTGGGGGACAGGGGAACTATGGCTACACCTTC | CASSEGGGQGNYGYTF
TRBJ2-3 | - | TRBV12-5 | - | TGTGCTAGTGCCCTAGAAATGAGCTCAGATACGCAGTATTTT | CASALEMSSDTQYF
TRBJ2-7 | - | TRBV6-1 | - | TGTGCCAGCAGTCAAGGACGCCGGTCAGGGTCCTACGAGCAGTACTTC | CASSQGRRSGSYEQYF
TRBJ1-4 | - | TRBV3-1/TRBV3-2 | - | TGTGCCAGCAGCCACCGTCTACAGGGTGAGTCAGGAAAACTGTTTTTT | CASSHRLQGESGKLFF
TRBJ1-4 | - | TRBV6-5 | - | TGTGCCAGCAGTTACGTTGACAGAAAAGAAAAACTGTTTTTT | CASSYVDRKEKLFF
TRBJ2-7 | - | TRBV19 | TRBD2 | TGTGCCAGTAGAGCGGGGGGCGGGGACGAGCAGTACTTC | CASRAGGGDEQYF
TRBJ2-3 | - | TRBV30 | TRBD1 | TGTGCCTGGAGTGCGACAGGGGGCGTTGCAGATACGCAGTATTTT | CAWSATGGVADTQYF
TRBJ2-5 | - | TRBV5-1 | TRBD2 | TGCGCCAGCAGCTCCGGGACTAGGGCTGAAGAGACCCAGTACTTC | CASSSGTRAEETQYF
TRBJ1-6 | - | TRBV13 | - | TGTGCCAGCAGCTTGGAGCCGGGGGCCTATAATTCACCCCTCCACTTT | CASSLEPGAYNSPLHF
TRBJ2-1 | - | TRBV24-1 | TRBD2 | TGTGCCACCAGTGACGCTGGGACTAGCGGGAGGGCCCGCAATGAGCAGTTCTTC | CATSDAGTSGRARNEQFF
TRBJ1-2 | - | TRBV18 | - | TGTGCCAGCTCACCGCTTGAGTTGGAGGGCTACACCTTC | CASSPLELEGYTF
TRBJ1-2 | few | TRBV27 | TRBD1 | TGTGCCAGCAGTAGTTTAGGGACAGGGGGTAGCTATGGCTACACCTTC | CASSSLGTGGSYGYTF
TRBJ1-4 | - | TRBV20-1 | - | TGCAGTGCAGAGAAGAATGAAAAACTGTTTTTT | CSAEKNEKLFF